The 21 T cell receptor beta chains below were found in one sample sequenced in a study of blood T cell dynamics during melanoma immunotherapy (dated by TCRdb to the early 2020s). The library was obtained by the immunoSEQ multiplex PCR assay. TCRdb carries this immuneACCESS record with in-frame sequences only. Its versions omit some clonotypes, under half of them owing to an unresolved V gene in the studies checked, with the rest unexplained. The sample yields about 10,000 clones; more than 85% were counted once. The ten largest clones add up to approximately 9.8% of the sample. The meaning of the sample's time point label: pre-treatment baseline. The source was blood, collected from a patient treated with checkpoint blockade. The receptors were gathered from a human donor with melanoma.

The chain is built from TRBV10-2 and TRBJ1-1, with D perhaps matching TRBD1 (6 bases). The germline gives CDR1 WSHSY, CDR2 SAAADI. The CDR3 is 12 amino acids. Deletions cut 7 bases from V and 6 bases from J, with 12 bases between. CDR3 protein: CASTFGTSEAFF. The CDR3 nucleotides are TGCGCCAGCACTTTCGGGACATCTGAAGCTTTCTTT.

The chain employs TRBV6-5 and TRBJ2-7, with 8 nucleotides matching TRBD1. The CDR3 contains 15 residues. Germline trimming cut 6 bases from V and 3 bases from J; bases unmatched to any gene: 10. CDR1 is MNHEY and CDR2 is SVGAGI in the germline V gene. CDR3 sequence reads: CASSPRGHPLYEQYF. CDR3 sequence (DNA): TGTGCCAGCAGCCCCAGGGGGCACCCCCTCTACGAGCAGTACTTC.

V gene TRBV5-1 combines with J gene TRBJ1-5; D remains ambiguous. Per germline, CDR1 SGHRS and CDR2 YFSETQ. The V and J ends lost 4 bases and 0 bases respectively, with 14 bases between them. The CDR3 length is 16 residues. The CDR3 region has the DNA TGCGCCAGCAGCCCAACCGGGCAGTATAGCAATCAGCCCCAGCATTTT. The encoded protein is CASSPTGQYSNQPQHF.

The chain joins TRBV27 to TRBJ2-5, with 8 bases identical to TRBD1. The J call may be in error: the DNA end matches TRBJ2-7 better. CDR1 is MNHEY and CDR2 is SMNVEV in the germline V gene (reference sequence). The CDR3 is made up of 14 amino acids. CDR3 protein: CASSPDRGYYEQYF. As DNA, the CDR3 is TGTGCCAGCAGCCCCGACAGGGGCTACTACGAGCAGTACTTC.

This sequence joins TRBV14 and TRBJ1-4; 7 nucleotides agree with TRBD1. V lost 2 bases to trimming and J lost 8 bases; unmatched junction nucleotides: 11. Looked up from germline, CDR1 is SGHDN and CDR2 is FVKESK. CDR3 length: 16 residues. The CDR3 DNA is TGTGCCAGCAGCCAAACCGTCGGGACAGAGGTCGAAAAACTGTTTTTT. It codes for CASSQTVGTEVEKLFF.

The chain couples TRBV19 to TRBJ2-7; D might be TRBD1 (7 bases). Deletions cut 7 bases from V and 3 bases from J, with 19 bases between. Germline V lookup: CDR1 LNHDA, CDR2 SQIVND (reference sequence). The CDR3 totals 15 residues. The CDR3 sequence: CASNPRGTEGYEQYF. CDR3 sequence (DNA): TGTGCCAGTAACCCCCGGGGGACAGAAGGCTACGAGCAGTACTTC.

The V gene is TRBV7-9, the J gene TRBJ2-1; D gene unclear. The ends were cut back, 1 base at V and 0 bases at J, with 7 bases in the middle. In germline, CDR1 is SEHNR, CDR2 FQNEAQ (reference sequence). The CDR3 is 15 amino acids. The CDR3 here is CASSLEHYSYNEQFF. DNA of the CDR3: TGTGCCAGCAGCTTAGAACATTACTCCTACAATGAGCAGTTCTTC.

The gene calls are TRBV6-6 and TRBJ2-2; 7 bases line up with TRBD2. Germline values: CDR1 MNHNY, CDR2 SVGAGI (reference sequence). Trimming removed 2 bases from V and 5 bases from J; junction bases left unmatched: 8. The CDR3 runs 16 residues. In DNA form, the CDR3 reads TGTGCCAGCAGTTACGATGGGAGGGGTTTTACCGGGGAGCTGTTTTTT. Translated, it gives CASSYDGRGFTGELFF.

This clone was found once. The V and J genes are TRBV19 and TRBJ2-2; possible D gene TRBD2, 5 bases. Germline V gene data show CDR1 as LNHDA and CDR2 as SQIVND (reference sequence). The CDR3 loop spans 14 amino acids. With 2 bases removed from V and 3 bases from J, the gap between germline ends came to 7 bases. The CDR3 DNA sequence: TGTGCCAGTAGTATAAAGCGGCACACCGGGGAGCTGTTTTTT. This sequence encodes CASSIKRHTGELFF.

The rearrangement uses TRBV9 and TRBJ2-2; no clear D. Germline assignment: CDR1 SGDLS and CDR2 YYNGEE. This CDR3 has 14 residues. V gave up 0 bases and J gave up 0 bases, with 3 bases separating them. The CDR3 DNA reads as TGTGCCAGCAGCGTAGGAACGAACACCGGGGAGCTGTTTTTT. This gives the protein CASSVGTNTGELFF. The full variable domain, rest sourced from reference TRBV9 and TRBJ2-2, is DSGVTQTPKHLITATGQRVTLRCSPRSGDLSVYWYQQSLDQGLQFLIQYYNGEERAKGNILERFSAQQFPDLHSELNLSSLELGDSALYFCASSVGTNTGELFFGEGSRLTVL.

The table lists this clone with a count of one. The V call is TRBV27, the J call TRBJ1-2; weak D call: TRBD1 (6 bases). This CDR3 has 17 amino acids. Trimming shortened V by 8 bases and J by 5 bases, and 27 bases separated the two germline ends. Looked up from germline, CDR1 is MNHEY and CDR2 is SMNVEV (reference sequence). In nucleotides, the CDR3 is TGTGCCAGCCGGGGGGGGGCCACAGAGGGGGTAGCTTATGGCTACACCTTC. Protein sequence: CASRGGATEGVAYGYTF.

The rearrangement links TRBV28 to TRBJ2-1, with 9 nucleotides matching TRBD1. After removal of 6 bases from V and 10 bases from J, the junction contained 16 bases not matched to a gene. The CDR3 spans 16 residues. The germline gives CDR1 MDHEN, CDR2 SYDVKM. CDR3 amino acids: CASSWVLGTGWYEQFF. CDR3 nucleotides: TGTGCCAGCAGCTGGGTTCTCGGGACAGGGTGGTACGAGCAGTTCTTC.

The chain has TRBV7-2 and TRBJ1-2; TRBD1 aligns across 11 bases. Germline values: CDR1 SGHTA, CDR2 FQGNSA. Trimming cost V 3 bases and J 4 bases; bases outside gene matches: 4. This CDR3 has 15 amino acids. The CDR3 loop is CASSLGTGGTYGYTF. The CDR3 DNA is TGTGCCAGCAGCTTGGGGACAGGGGGGACCTATGGCTACACCTTC.

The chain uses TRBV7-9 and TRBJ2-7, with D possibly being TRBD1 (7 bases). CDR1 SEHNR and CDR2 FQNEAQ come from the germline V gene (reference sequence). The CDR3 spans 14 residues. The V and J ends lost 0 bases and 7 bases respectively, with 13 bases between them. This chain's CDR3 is CASSLAGGAGEQYF. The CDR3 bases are TGTGCCAGCAGCTTAGCAGGGGGCGCGGGGGAGCAGTACTTC.

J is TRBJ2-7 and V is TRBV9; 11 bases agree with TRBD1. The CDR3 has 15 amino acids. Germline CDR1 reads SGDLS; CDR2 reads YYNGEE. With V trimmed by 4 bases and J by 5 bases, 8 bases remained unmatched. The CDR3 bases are TGTGCCAGCAGCCCTCGGACAGGGGGCATCGACGAGCAGTACTTC. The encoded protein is CASSPRTGGIDEQYF.

CDR3 in DNA: TGTGCCAGCAGCGTAGACGGGAGCTCCTACGAGCAGTACTTC. As protein: CASSVDGSSYEQYF. J is TRBJ2-7 and V is TRBV9; maybe TRBD2 (6 bases). Germline V gene sequence: CDR1 SGDLS, CDR2 YYNGEE. The CDR3 has 14 residues. The V and J ends lost 0 bases and 0 bases respectively, with 7 bases between them.

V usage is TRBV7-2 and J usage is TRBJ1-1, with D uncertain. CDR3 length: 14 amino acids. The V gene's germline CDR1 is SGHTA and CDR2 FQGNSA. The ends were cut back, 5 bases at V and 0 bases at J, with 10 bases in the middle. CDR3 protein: CASSKGFMNTEAFF. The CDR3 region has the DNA TGTGCCAGCAGCAAAGGGTTCATGAACACTGAAGCTTTCTTT.

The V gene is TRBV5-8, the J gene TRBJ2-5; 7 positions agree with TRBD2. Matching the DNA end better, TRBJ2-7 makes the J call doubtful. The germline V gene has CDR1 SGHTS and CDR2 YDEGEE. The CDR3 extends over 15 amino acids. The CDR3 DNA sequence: TGTGCCAGCAGCCGCTCGGCAGGGAGGGCCTACGAGCAGTACTTC. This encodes CASSRSAGRAYEQYF.

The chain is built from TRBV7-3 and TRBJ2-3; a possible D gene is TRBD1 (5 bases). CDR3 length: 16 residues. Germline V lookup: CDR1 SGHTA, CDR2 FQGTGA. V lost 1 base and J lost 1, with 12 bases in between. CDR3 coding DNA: TGTGCCAGCAGCTTAAGGGGCCGGACGGGCACAGATACGCAGTATTTT. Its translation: CASSLRGRTGTDTQYF.

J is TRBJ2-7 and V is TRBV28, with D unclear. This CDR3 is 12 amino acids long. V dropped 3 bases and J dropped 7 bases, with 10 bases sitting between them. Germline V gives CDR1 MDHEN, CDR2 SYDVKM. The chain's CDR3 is CASSFGAREQYF. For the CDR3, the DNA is TGTGCCAGCAGTTTCGGTGCAAGGGAGCAGTACTTC. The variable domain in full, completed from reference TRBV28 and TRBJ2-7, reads DVKVTQSSRYLVKRTGEKVFLECVQDMDHENMFWYRQDPGLGLRLIYFSYDVKMKEKGDIPEGYSVSREKKERFSLILESASTNQTSMYLCASSFGAREQYFGPGTRLTVT.

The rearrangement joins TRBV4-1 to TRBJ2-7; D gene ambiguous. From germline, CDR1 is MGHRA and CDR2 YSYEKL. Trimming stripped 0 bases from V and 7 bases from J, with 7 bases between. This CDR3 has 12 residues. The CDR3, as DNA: TGCGCCAGCAGCCAAGATGAGAGGGAGCAGTACTTC. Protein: CASSQDEREQYF.